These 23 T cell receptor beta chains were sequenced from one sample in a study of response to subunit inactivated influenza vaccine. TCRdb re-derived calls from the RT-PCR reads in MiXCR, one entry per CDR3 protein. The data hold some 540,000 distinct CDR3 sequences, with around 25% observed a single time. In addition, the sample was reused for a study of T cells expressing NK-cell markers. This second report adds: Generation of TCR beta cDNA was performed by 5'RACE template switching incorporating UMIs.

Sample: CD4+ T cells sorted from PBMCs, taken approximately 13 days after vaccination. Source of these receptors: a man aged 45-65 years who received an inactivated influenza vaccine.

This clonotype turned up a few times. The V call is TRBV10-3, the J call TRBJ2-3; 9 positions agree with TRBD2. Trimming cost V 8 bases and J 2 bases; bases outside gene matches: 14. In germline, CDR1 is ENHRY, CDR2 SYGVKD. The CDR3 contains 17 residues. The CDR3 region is CAIGNPGLAGSTDTQYF. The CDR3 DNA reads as TGTGCCATCGGCAACCCGGGGCTAGCGGGGTCCACAGATACGCAGTATTTT.

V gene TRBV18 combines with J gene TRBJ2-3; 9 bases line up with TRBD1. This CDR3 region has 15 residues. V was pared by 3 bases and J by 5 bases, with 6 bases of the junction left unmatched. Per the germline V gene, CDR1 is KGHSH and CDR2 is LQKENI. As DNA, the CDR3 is TGTGCCAGCTCACCGCAACAGGGGGCGCGAGATACGCAGTATTTT. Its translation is CASSPQQGARDTQYF.

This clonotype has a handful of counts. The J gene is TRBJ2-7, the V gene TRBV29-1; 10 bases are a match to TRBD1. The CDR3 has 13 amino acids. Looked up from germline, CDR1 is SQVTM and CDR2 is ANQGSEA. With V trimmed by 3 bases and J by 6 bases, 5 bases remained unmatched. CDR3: CSVEFGTGVEQYF. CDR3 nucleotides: TGCAGCGTTGAGTTCGGGACAGGGGTCGAGCAGTACTTC.

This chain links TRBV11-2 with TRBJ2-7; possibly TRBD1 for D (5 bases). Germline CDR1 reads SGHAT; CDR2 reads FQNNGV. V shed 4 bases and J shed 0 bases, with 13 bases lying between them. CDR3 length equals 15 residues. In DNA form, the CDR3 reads TGTGCCAGCAGCTCGGACATCCATTCCTCCTACGAGCAGTACTTC. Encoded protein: CASSSDIHSSYEQYF.

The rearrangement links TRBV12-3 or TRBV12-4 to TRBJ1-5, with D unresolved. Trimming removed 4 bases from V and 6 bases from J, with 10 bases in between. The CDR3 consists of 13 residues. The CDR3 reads CASSWSIRQPQHF. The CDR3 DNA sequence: TGTGCCAGCAGTTGGAGCATACGTCAGCCCCAGCATTTT.

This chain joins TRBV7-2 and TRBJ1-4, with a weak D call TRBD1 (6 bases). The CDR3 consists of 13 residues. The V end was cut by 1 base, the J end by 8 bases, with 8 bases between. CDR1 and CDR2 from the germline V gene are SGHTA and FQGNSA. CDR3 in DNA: TGTGCCAGCAGCTTAGACAGGGCGGAAAAACTGTTTTTT. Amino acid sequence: CASSLDRAEKLFF.

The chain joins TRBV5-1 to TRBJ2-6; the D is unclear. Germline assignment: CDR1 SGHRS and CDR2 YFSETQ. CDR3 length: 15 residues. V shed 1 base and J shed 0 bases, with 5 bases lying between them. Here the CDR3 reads CASSLIASGANVLTF. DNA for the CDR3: TGCGCCAGCAGCTTGATCGCCTCTGGGGCCAACGTCCTGACTTTC. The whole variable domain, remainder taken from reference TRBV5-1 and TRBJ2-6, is KAGVTQTPRYLIKTRGQQVTLSCSPISGHRSVSWYQQTPGQGLQFLFEYFSETQRNKGNFPGRFSGRQFSNSRSEMNVSTLELGDSALYLCASSLIASGANVLTFGAGSRLTVL.

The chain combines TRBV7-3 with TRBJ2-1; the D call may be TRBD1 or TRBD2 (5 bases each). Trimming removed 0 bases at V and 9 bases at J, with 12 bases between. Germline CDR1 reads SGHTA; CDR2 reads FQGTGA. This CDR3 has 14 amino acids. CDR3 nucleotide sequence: TGTGCCAGCAGCTTAACTGATCGGGGCGGTGAGCAGTTCTTC. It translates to CASSLTDRGGEQFF.

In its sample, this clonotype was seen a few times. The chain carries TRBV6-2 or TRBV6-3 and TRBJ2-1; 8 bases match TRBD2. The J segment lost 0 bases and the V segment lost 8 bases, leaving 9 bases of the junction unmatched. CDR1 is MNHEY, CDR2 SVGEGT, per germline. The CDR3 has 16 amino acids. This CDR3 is CASGSSGKSSYNEQFF. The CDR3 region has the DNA TGTGCCAGCGGGAGTAGCGGGAAGAGCTCCTACAATGAGCAGTTCTTC.

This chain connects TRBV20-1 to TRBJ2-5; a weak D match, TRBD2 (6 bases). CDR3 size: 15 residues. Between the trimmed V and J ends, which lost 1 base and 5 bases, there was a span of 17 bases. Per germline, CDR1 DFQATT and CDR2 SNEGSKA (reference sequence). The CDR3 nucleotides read TGCAGTGCTAGAGGCCGGGGAGGAGGCGGTGAGACCCAGTACTTC. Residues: CSARGRGGGGETQYF.

The CDR3, as DNA: TGTGCCACTCGGGAGGGGATGTTCAATCAGCCCCAGCATTTT. This encodes CATREGMFNQPQHF. The gene calls are TRBV6-1 and TRBJ1-5; TRBD1 might be the D (5 bases). Trimming pared 10 bases from V and 3 bases from J, leaving 16 bases between. The CDR3 loop spans 14 amino acids. CDR1 is MNHNS, CDR2 SASEGT, per germline.

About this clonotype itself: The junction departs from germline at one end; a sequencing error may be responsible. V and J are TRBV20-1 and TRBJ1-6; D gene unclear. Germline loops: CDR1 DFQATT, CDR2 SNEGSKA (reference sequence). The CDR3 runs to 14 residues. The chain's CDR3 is CSARDGQRASTLHF. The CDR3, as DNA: TGCAGTGCTAGAGATGGGCAAAGGGCTTCAACCCTCCACTTT.

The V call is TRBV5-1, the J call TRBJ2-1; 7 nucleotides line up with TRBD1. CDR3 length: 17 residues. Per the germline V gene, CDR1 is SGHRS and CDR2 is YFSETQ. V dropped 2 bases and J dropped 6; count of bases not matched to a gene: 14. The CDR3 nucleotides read TGCGCCAGCAGCTTTCCTACAGGGGCCGCCCGTCTCAATGAGCAGTTCTTC. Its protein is CASSFPTGAARLNEQFF.

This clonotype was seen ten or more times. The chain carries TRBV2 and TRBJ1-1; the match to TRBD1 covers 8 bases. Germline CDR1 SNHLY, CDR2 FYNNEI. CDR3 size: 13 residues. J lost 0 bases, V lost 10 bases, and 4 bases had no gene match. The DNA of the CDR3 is TGTGCCAACTCGGACAGGGTGAACACTGAAGCTTTCTTT. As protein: CANSDRVNTEAFF.

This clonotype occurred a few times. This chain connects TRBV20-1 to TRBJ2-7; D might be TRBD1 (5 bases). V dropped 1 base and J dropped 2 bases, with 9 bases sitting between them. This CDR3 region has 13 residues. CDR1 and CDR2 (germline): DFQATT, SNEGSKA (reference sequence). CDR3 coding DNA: TGCAGTGCTAGAGGCGACAGTCCCTACGAGCAGTACTTC. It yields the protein CSARGDSPYEQYF.

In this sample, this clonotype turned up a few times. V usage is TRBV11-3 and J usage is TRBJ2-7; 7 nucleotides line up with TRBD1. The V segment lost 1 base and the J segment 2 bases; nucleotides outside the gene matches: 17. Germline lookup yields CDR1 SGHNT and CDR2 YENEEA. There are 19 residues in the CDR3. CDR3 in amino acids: CASSLVNPPGQQLTYEQYF. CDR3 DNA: TGTGCCAGCAGCTTAGTAAATCCCCCGGGACAGCAACTTACCTACGAGCAGTACTTC.

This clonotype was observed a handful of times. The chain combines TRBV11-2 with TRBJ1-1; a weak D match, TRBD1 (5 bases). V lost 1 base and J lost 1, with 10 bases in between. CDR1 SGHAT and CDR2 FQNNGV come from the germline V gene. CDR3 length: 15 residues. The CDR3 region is CASSLGPDRNTEAFF. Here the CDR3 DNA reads TGTGCCAGCAGCTTAGGACCCGACAGGAACACTGAAGCTTTCTTT.

CDR3 region: CSACRGQPSYNEQFF. The DNA of the CDR3 is TGCAGCGCTTGTAGGGGCCAGCCCTCCTACAATGAGCAGTTCTTC. The chain links TRBV29-1 to TRBJ2-1; perhaps TRBD1 as D (5 bases). Trimming took 7 bases from V and 0 from J, leaving 16 bases between them. Germline V gene sequence: CDR1 SQVTM, CDR2 ANQGSEA. The CDR3 covers 15 residues.

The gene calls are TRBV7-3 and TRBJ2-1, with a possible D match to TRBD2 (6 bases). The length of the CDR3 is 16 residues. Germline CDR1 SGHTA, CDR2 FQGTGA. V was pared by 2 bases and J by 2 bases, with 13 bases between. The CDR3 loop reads CASSLAPGAAYNEQFF. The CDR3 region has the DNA TGTGCCAGCAGCTTAGCTCCGGGAGCAGCCTACAATGAGCAGTTCTTC.

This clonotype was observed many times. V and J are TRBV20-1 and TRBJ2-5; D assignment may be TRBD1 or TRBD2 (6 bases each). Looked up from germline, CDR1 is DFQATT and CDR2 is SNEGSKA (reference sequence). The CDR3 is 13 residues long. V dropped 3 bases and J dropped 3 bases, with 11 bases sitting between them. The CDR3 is CSARWRGEETQYF. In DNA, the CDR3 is TGCAGTGCTAGGTGGAGGGGGGAAGAGACCCAGTACTTC.

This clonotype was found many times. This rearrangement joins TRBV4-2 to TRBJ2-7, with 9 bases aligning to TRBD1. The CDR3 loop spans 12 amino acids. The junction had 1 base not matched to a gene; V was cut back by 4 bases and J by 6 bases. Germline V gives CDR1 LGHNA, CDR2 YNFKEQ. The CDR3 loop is CASSRGQGEQYF. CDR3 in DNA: TGTGCCAGCAGCCGGGGACAGGGCGAGCAGTACTTC.

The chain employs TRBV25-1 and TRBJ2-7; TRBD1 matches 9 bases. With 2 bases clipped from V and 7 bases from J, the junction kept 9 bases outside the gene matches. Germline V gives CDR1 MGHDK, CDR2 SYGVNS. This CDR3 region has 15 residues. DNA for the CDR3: TGTGCCAGCAGTGAAGAACCCGGGACAGGGAGGGAGCAGTACTTC. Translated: CASSEEPGTGREQYF.

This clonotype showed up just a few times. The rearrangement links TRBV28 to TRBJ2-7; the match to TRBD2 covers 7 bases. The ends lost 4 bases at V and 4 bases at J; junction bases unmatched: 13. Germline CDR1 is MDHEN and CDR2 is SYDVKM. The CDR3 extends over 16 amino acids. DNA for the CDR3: TGTGCCAGCAGTTACGCGCCAAGCGGGACTACTTACGAGCAGTACTTC. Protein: CASSYAPSGTTYEQYF.